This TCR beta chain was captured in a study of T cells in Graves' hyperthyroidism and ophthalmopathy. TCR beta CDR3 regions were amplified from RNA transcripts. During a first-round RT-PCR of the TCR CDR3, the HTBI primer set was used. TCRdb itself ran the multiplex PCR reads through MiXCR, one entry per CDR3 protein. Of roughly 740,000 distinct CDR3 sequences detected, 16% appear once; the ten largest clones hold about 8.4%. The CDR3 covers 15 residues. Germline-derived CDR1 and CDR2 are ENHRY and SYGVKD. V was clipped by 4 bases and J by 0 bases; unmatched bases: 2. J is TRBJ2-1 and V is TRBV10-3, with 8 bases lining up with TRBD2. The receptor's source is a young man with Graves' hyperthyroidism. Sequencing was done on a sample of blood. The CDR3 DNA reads TGTGCCATCAGTGGGGGGACTAGCTCCTACAATGAGCAGTTCTTC. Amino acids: CAISGGTSSYNEQFF.